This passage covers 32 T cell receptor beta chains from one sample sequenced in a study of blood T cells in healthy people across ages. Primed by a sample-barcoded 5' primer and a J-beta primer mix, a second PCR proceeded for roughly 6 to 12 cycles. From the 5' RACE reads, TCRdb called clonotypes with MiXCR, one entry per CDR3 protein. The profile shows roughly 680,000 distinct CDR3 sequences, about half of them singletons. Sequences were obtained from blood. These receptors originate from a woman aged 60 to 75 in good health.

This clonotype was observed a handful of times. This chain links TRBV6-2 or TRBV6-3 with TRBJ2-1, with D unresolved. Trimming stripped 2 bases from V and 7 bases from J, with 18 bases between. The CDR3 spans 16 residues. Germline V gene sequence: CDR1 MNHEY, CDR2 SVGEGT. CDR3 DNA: TGTGCCAGCAGTTACGCCCTAATTCGAACTGTTAATGAGCAGTTCTTC. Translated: CASSYALIRTVNEQFF.

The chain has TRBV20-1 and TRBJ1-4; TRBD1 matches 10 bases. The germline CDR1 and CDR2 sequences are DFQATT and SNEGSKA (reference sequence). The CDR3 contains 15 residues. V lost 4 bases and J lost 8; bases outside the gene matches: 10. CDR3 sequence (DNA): TGCAGTGCTAAGAACCGGGACAGGGGATTGGAAAAACTGTTTTTT. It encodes CSAKNRDRGLEKLFF.

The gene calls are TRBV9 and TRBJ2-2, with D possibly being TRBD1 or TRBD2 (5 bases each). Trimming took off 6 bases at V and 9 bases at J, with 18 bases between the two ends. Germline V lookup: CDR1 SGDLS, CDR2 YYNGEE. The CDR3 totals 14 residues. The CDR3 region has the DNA TGTGCCAGCACCCCCGGGGCGGTTACAAGGGAGCTGTTTTTT. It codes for CASTPGAVTRELFF.

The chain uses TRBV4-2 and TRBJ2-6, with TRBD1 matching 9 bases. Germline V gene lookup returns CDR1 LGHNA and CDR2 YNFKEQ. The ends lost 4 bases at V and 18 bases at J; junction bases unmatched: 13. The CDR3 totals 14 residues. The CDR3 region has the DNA TGTGCCAGCAGCCTAAGACAGGGGGGGAGCCGTTGGACTTTC. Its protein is CASSLRQGGSRWTF.

Written as DNA, the CDR3 is TGTGCCACCAGTGATTTATCCCCGACCCAGTACTTC. Protein sequence: CATSDLSPTQYF. This chain connects TRBV24-1 to TRBJ2-5, with D hard to call. The CDR3 contains 12 residues. Deletions cut 1 base from V and 7 bases from J, with 6 bases between. Per germline, CDR1 KGHDR and CDR2 SFDVKD.

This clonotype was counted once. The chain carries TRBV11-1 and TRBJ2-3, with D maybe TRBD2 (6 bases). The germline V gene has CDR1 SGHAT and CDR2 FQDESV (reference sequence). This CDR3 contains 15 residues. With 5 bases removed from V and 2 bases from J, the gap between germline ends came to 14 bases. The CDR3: CASSRRAGTTDTQYF. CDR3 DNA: TGTGCCAGCAGCCGCCGGGCGGGGACCACAGATACGCAGTATTTT.

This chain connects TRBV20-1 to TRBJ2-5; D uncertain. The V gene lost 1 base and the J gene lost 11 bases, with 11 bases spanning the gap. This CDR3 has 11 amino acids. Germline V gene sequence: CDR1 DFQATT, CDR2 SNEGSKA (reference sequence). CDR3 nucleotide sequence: TGCAGTGCTAGAGCGTCTGGTGAGCAGTACTTC. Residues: CSARASGEQYF.

The CDR3 DNA reads as TGTGCCAGCAGCCAAGATTGGGGTCGGGGGACTAAAGTAGGAGAGACCCAGTACTTC. It yields the protein CASSQDWGRGTKVGETQYF. This chain joins TRBV4-2 and TRBJ2-5, with 7 nucleotides matching TRBD2. This CDR3 is built from 19 residues. The germline CDR1 and CDR2 sequences are LGHNA and YNFKEQ. With V trimmed by 0 bases and J by 4 bases, 17 bases remained unmatched.

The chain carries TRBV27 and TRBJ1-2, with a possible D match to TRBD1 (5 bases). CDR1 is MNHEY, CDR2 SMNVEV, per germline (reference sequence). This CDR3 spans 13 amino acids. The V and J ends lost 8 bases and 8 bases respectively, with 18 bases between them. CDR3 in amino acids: CASSRRGSEGYTF. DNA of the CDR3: TGTGCCAGCTCAAGGCGGGGGTCGGAGGGCTACACCTTC.

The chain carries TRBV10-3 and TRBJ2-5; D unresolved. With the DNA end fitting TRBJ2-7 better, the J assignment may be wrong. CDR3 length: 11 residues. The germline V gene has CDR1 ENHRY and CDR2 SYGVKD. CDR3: CATSANYEQYF. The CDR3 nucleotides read TGTGCCACCAGCGCTAATTACGAGCAGTACTTC.

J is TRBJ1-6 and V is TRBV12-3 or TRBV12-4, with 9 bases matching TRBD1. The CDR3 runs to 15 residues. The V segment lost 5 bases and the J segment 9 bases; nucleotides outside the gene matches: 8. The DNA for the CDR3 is TGTGCCAGCAGTGCCAGGACAGGGGAGAGTTCACCCCTCCACTTT. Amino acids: CASSARTGESSPLHF.

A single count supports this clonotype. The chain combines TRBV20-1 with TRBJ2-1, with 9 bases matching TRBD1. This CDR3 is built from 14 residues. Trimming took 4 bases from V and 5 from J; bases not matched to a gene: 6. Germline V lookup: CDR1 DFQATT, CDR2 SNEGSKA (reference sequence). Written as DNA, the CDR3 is TGCAGTGCTACCGAAGACAGGGGGAACAATGAGCAGTTCTTC. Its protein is CSATEDRGNNEQFF.

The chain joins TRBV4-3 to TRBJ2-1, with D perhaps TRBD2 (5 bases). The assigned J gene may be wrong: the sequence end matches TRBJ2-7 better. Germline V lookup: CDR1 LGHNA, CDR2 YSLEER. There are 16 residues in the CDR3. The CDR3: CASSQASGNSYNEQYF. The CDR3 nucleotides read TGCGCCAGCAGCCAAGCTTCCGGGAACTCCTACAATGAGCAGTACTTC.

The CDR3 nucleotides are TGCGCCAGCAGCCCGATGGGACAGGACACCTACGAGCAGTACTTC. It yields the protein CASSPMGQDTYEQYF. The gene calls are TRBV5-1 and TRBJ2-7, with TRBD1 identical over 8 bases. V lost 4 bases, J lost 2 bases, and 8 bases stayed unmatched. The CDR3 loop spans 15 amino acids. Germline V CDR1 and CDR2: SGHRS, YFSETQ.

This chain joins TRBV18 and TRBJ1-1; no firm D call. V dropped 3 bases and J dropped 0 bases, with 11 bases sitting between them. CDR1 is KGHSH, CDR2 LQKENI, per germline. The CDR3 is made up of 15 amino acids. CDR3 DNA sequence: TGTGCCAGCTCACCCGACCAATACATGAACACTGAAGCTTTCTTT. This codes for CASSPDQYMNTEAFF. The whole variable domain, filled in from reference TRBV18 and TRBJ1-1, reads NAGVMQNPRHLVRRRGQEARLRCSPMKGHSHVYWYRQLPEEGLKFMVYLQKENIIDESGMPKERFSAEFPKEGPSILRIQQVVRGDSAAYFCASSPDQYMNTEAFFGQGTRLTVV.

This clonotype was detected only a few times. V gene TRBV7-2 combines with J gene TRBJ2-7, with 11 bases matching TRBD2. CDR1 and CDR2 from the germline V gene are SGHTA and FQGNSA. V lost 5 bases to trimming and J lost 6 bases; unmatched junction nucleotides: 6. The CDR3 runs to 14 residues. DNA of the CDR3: TGTGCCAGCAGCCCAAATCTAGCGGGAGGCGAGCAGTACTTC. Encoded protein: CASSPNLAGGEQYF.

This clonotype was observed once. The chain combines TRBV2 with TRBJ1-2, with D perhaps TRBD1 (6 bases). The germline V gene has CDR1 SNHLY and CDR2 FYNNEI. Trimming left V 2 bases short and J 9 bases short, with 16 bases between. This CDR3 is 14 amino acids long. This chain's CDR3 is CASSERTVLGRYTF. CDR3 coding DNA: TGTGCCAGCAGTGAAAGGACAGTGCTGGGACGCTACACCTTC.

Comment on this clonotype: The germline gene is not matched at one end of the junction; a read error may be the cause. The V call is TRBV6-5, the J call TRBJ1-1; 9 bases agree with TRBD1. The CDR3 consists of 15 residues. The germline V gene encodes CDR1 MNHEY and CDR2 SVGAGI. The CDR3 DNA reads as TGTGCCAGCAGTTACACCAAACAGGGGGCGGGTGAAGCTTTTTTT. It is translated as CASSYTKQGAGEAFF.

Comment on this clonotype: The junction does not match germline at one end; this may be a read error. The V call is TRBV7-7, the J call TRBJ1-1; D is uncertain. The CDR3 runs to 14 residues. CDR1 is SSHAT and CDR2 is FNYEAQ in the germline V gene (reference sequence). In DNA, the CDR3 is TGTGCTAGCAGCCCCATCGAGCAAGACACTGAAGCTTTCTTT. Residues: CASSPIEQDTEAFF.

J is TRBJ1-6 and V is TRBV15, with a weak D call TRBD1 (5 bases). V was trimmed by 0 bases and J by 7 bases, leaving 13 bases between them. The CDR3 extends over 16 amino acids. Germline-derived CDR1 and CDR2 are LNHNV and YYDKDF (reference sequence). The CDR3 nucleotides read TGTGCCACCAGCAGAGATAGTTGGGGGTTGAATTCACCCCTCCACTTT. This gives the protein CATSRDSWGLNSPLHF.

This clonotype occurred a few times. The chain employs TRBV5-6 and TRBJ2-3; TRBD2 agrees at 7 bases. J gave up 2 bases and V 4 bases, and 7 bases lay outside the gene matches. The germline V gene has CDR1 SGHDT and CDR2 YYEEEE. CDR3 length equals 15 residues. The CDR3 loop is CASSTFLAVTDTQYF. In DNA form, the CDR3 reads TGTGCCAGCAGCACGTTTCTAGCGGTCACAGATACGCAGTATTTT. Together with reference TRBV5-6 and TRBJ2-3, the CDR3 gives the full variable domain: DAGVTQSPTHLIKTRGQQVTLRCSPKSGHDTVSWYQQALGQGPQFIFQYYEEEERQRGNFPDRFSGHQFPNYSSELNVNALLLGDSALYLCASSTFLAVTDTQYFGPGTRLTVL.

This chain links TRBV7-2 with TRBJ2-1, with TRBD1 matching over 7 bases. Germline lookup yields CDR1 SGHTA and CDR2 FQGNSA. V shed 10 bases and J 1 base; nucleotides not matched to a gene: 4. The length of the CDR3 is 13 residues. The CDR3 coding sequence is TGTGCCACCGCAGGGGGATCCTACAATGAGCAGTTCTTC. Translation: CATAGGSYNEQFF.

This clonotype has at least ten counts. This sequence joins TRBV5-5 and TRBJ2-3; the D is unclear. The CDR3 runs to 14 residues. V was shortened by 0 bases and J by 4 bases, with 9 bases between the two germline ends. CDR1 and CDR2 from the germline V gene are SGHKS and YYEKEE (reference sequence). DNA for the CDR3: TGTGCCAGCAGCTTGGTAAGGGCAGCAGATACGCAGTATTTT. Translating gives CASSLVRAADTQYF.

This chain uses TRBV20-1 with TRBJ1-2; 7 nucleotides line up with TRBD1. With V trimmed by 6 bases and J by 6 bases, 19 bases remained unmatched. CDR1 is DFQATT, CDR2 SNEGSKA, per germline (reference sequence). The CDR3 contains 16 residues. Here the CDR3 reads CSAVRPGQPSIDGYTF. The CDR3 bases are TGCAGTGCAGTTAGACCGGGACAGCCATCGATTGATGGCTACACCTTC.

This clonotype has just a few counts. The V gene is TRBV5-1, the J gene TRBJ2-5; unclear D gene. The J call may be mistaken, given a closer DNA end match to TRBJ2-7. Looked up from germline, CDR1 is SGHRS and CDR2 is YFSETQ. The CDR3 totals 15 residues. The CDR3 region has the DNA TGCGCCAGCAGCCAAGACAAGGCCTGGGGTGGCGAGCAGTACTTC. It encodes CASSQDKAWGGEQYF.

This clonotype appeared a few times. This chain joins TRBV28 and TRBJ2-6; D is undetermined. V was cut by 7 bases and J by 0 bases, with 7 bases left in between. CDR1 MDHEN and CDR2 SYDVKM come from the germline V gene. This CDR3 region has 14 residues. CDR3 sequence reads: CASIDTSGANVLTF. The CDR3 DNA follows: TGTGCCAGCATTGACACCTCTGGGGCCAACGTCCTGACTTTC.

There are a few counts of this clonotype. CDR3 in DNA: TGTGCCAGCAGTGATAAGGGGAATGAGCAGTTCTTC. Protein product: CASSDKGNEQFF. V gene TRBV2 combines with J gene TRBJ2-1; perhaps TRBD1 as D (5 bases). CDR1 SNHLY and CDR2 FYNNEI come from the germline V gene. The V and J ends lost 3 bases and 7 bases respectively, with 7 bases between them. The CDR3 extends over 12 amino acids.

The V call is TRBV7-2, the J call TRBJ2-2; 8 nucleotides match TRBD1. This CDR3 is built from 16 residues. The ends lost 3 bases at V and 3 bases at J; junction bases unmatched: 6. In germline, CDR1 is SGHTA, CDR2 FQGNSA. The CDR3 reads CASSFRPGQDTGELFF. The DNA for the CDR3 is TGTGCCAGCAGCTTCCGTCCGGGACAGGACACCGGGGAGCTGTTTTTT.

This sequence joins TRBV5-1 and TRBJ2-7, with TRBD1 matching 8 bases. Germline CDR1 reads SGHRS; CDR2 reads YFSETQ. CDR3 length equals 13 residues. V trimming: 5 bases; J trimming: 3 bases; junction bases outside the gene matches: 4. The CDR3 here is CASRADRVYEQYF. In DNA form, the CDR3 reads TGCGCCAGCAGAGCGGACAGGGTCTACGAGCAGTACTTC.

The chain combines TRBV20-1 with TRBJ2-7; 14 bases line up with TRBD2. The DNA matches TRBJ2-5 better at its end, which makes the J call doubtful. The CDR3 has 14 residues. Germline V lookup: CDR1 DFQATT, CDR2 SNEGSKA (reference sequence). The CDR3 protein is CSARLAGGGETQYF. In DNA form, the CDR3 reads TGCAGTGCTCGACTAGCGGGAGGGGGTGAGACCCAGTACTTC.

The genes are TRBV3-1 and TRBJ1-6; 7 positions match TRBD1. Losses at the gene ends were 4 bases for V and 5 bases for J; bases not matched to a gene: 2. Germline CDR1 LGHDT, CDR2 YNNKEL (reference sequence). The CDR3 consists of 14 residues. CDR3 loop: CASSLGQHNSPLHF. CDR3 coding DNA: TGTGCCAGCAGCCTGGGACAGCATAATTCACCCCTCCACTTT.

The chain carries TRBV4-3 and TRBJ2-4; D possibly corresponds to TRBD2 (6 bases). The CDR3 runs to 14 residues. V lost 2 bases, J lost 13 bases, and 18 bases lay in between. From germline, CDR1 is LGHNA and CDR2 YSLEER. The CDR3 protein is CASSQSGGVREQYF. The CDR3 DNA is TGCGCCAGCAGCCAATCGGGCGGGGTTCGGGAGCAGTACTTC.